This T cell receptor beta chain stems from a study of OX40 agonist ivuxolimab in advanced cancers. Germline V gene data show CDR1 as SGHTA and CDR2 as FQGTGA. Trimming took 0 bases from V and 3 from J, leaving 8 bases between them. The CDR3 consists of 15 residues. Sequencing used immunoSEQ multiplex PCR; TCRdb keeps in-frame clones, though not all of them. Here the sample spans over 70,000 clones, approximately 83% being singletons. The chain uses TRBV7-3 and TRBJ2-2; D is unclear. The source was CD4+ or CD8+ T cells sorted from blood, collected in a trial of the OX40 agonist ivuxolimab. This sequence was found in an adult with an advanced solid tumor such as melanoma, head and neck, liver or kidney cancer. Here the CDR3 DNA reads TGTGCCAGCAGCTTAACTGGACGGCACACCGGGGAGCTGTTTTTT. Translated: CASSLTGRHTGELFF.